This entry lists 22 T cell receptor beta chains sequenced from one sample in a study of Ad26.COV2.S vaccination and SARS-CoV-2 variants. Assay used: immunoSEQ multiplex PCR; TCRdb lists only in-frame clones, some missing. This table holds roughly 500,000 clones, roughly 87% found once. Sample treatment: approximately 18 received Ad26.COV2.S at low or high dose, single or two shots; about 5 received placebo; per-sample allocation not given. Each sample was drawn 63 days after the first injection (of vaccine or placebo). Sequenced here: peripheral blood, sampled in a trial of Ad26.COV2.S vaccine versus placebo. These receptors came from a person aged 18 to 59 who received the Ad26.COV2.S COVID-19 vaccine or a placebo.

V gene TRBV7-8 combines with J gene TRBJ2-3; D is uncertain. The CDR3 length is 16 residues. Trimming pared 2 bases from V and 2 bases from J, leaving 14 bases between. CDR1 is SGHVS and CDR2 is FQNEAQ in the germline V gene. CDR3 amino acids: CASSLRIQTNTDTQYF. The CDR3 DNA sequence: TGTGCCAGCAGCTTACGGATTCAAACTAACACAGATACGCAGTATTTT.

V and J are TRBV10-3 and TRBJ2-5; no definite D call. V was shortened by 0 bases and J by 10 bases, with 21 bases between the two germline ends. Per germline, CDR1 ENHRY and CDR2 SYGVKD. CDR3 length equals 16 residues. The CDR3 sequence: CAISESGIDGGTDQYF. The DNA of the CDR3 is TGTGCCATCAGTGAGTCAGGCATAGACGGTGGCACCGACCAGTACTTC.

V is TRBV5-4 and J is TRBJ1-1; 9 bases agree with TRBD1. The germline V gene has CDR1 SGHNT and CDR2 YYREEE (reference sequence). V was clipped by 4 bases and J by 6 bases; unmatched bases: 10. There are 15 residues in the CDR3. In nucleotides, the CDR3 is TGTGCCAGCAGCCCACGGATCGGGGACAGGGCTGAAGCTTTCTTT. Translating gives CASSPRIGDRAEAFF.

The gene calls are TRBV29-1 and TRBJ2-6; D might be TRBD1 or TRBD2, each matching 5 bases. Germline assignment: CDR1 SQVTM and CDR2 ANQGSEA. Trimming removed 6 bases at V and 0 bases at J, with 9 bases between. The CDR3 is 14 residues long. The CDR3 sequence: CSVGERSGANVLTF. CDR3 nucleotide sequence: TGCAGCGTGGGGGAGCGCTCTGGGGCCAACGTCCTGACTTTC.

The chain recombines TRBV9 with TRBJ2-1; 13 bases fit TRBD2. The germline V gene encodes CDR1 SGDLS and CDR2 YYNGEE. Germline trimming cut 0 bases from V and 9 bases from J; bases unmatched to any gene: 6. The CDR3 runs 16 residues. CDR3 coding DNA: TGTGCCAGCAGCGTAGAGTCGGGACTAGCGGGAAGTGAGCAGTTCTTC. This codes for CASSVESGLAGSEQFF. Drawing the rest from reference TRBV9 and TRBJ2-1, the complete variable domain is DSGVTQTPKHLITATGQRVTLRCSPRSGDLSVYWYQQSLDQGLQFLIQYYNGEERAKGNILERFSAQQFPDLHSELNLSSLELGDSALYFCASSVESGLAGSEQFFGPGTRLTVL.

The rearrangement uses TRBV27 and TRBJ1-2; D is ambiguous. V was trimmed by 2 bases and J by 7 bases, leaving 11 bases between them. The CDR3 covers 13 residues. Looked up from germline, CDR1 is MNHEY and CDR2 is SMNVEV (reference sequence). The CDR3 sequence is CASSLGYSGGYTF. For the CDR3, the DNA is TGTGCCAGCAGTTTAGGGTATTCGGGTGGCTACACCTTC.

The V and J genes are TRBV10-3 and TRBJ2-3; D unclear. The CDR3 totals 14 residues. Germline values: CDR1 ENHRY, CDR2 SYGVKD. V lost 2 bases and J lost 0, with 6 bases in between. The CDR3 DNA reads as TGTGCCATCAGTGAGATGTTTAGCACAGATACGCAGTATTTT. It translates to CAISEMFSTDTQYF.

CDR3 nucleotides: TGTGCCAGCAGCTTGAGGACAGGGAGGGTGAACACTGAAGCTTTCTTT. This translates into CASSLRTGRVNTEAFF. V and J are TRBV7-2 and TRBJ1-1, with 8 bases matching TRBD1. V gave up 3 bases and J gave up 0 bases; unmatched junction bases: 6. The CDR3 length is 16 residues. The germline V gene has CDR1 SGHTA and CDR2 FQGNSA.

The V gene is TRBV27, the J gene TRBJ2-1; D remains unclear. This CDR3 has 13 amino acids. Germline CDR1 reads MNHEY; CDR2 reads SMNVEV (reference sequence). Trimming left V 8 bases short and J 2 bases short, with 10 bases between. The DNA of the CDR3 is TGTGCCAGCGCGGTCCTGGCCTACAATGAGCAGTTCTTC. Amino acid sequence: CASAVLAYNEQFF.

This clone has only one observation. The chain uses TRBV7-3 and TRBJ2-7; a weak D match, TRBD2 (5 bases). Germline CDR1 SGHTA, CDR2 FQGTGA. The CDR3 has 13 amino acids. Deletions cut 5 bases from V and 1 base from J, with 9 bases between. The CDR3 sequence is CASSPPGSYEQYF. For the CDR3, the DNA is TGTGCCAGCAGCCCCCCGGGGTCCTACGAGCAGTACTTC.

The rearrangement joins TRBV10-1 to TRBJ2-1; D ambiguous. CDR1 WNHNN and CDR2 SYGVQD come from the germline V gene (reference sequence). This CDR3 is 13 amino acids long. Trimming pared 3 bases from V and 8 bases from J, leaving 11 bases between. Written as DNA, the CDR3 is TGCGCCAGCAGTGACTCTTTTGAGCATGAGCAGTTCTTC. This sequence encodes CASSDSFEHEQFF.

This rearrangement joins TRBV3-1 (or the pseudogene TRBV3-2) to TRBJ1-1; 7 positions agree with TRBD1. This CDR3 comprises 14 residues. The germline V gene encodes CDR1 LGHDT and CDR2 YNNKEL (reference sequence). Trimming at V came to 1 base and at J to 8 bases, leaving 7 bases not matched to a gene. As DNA, the CDR3 is TGTGCCAGCAGCCAAGCAACAGGGGCAATGGAAGCTTTCTTT. This encodes CASSQATGAMEAFF.

The chain links TRBV29-1 to TRBJ2-3, with 7 bases aligning to TRBD1. After removal of 7 bases from V and 2 bases from J, the junction contained 6 bases not matched to a gene. There are 13 residues in the CDR3. The germline V gene has CDR1 SQVTM and CDR2 ANQGSEA. DNA of the CDR3: TGCAGCGCTAGACAGGGCTTCACAGATACGCAGTATTTT. Translating it yields CSARQGFTDTQYF.

The J gene is TRBJ2-3, the V gene TRBV7-3; 7 bases fit TRBD1. Trimming cost V 5 bases and J 5 bases; bases outside gene matches: 7. Per germline, CDR1 SGHTA and CDR2 FQGTGA. The CDR3 loop spans 14 amino acids. The CDR3 region is CASSNRQGGDTQYF. Written as DNA, the CDR3 is TGTGCCAGCAGCAACCGACAGGGCGGAGATACGCAGTATTTT.

This clone has a single count. The chain recombines TRBV23-1 with TRBJ1-1; no clear D. TRBV23-1 is noted as an ORF with a role that remains uncertain. The CDR3 contains 11 residues. The V and J ends lost 6 bases and 2 bases respectively, with 4 bases between them. In DNA form, the CDR3 reads TGCGCCAGCAGGGTTAACACTGAAGCTTTCTTT. This sequence encodes CASRVNTEAFF.

The rearrangement links TRBV27 to TRBJ1-2, with D tentatively TRBD1 (5 bases). Looked up from germline, CDR1 is MNHEY and CDR2 is SMNVEV (reference sequence). V lost 5 bases to trimming and J lost 8 bases, with 24 bases between them. The CDR3 is 16 residues long. This CDR3 reads CASSPRTGQRGRGYTF. Here the CDR3 DNA reads TGTGCCAGCAGTCCCCGGACGGGCCAAAGGGGCAGGGGCTACACCTTC.

This clone was detected only once. The chain links TRBV5-6 to TRBJ1-2; D ambiguous. V lost 0 bases and J 7 bases, leaving 19 bases between the germline ends. Germline CDR1 reads SGHDT; CDR2 reads YYEEEE. This CDR3 region has 16 residues. The CDR3 loop reads CASSLGQAPLSGGYTF. In DNA form, the CDR3 reads TGTGCCAGCAGCTTGGGGCAAGCCCCACTTTCGGGTGGCTACACCTTC.

The chain combines TRBV6-1 with TRBJ2-7, with 10 bases fitting TRBD2. CDR1 and CDR2 from the germline V gene are MNHNS and SASEGT. V shed 2 bases and J 1 base; nucleotides not matched to a gene: 11. The CDR3 is 18 residues long. This CDR3 reads CASSEWVAGGGRSYEQYF. The CDR3, as DNA: TGTGCCAGCAGTGAATGGGTAGCGGGAGGAGGGCGGTCCTACGAGCAGTACTTC.

This clone was seen once. The V and J genes are TRBV6-5 and TRBJ2-7; D is tentatively TRBD1 or TRBD2 (6 bases each). With 4 bases removed from V and 2 bases from J, the gap between germline ends came to 15 bases. Germline V lookup: CDR1 MNHEY, CDR2 SVGAGI. The CDR3 consists of 15 residues. This CDR3 reads CASSSGAGATYEQYF. The CDR3 coding sequence is TGTGCCAGCAGTTCGGGGGCAGGGGCCACCTACGAGCAGTACTTC.

This chain connects TRBV27 to TRBJ1-1; TRBD1 agrees at 9 bases. The germline V gene has CDR1 MNHEY and CDR2 SMNVEV (reference sequence). The ends lost 6 bases at V and 2 bases at J; junction bases unmatched: 1. This CDR3 is 13 amino acids long. DNA of the CDR3: TGTGCCAGCAGGACAGGGGGAAACACTGAAGCTTTCTTT. Its protein product is CASRTGGNTEAFF.

V is TRBV18 and J is TRBJ1-3, with D hard to call. Between the trimmed V and J ends, which lost 3 bases and 0 bases, there was a span of 15 bases. The germline V gene has CDR1 KGHSH and CDR2 LQKENI. The CDR3 has 17 amino acids. This CDR3 is CASSPLQAAYSGNTIYF. The DNA of the CDR3 is TGTGCCAGCTCACCTTTGCAGGCCGCGTACTCTGGAAACACCATATATTTT.

The J gene is TRBJ2-1, the V gene TRBV6-2 or TRBV6-3, with a possible D match to TRBD1 (5 bases). The CDR3 consists of 17 residues. Germline V gene data show CDR1 as MNHEY and CDR2 as SVGEGT. Trimming pared 1 base from V and 1 base from J, leaving 14 bases between. The CDR3 sequence: CASSYYGWGFSYNEQFF. DNA of the CDR3: TGTGCCAGCAGTTACTACGGATGGGGCTTTTCCTACAATGAGCAGTTCTTC.